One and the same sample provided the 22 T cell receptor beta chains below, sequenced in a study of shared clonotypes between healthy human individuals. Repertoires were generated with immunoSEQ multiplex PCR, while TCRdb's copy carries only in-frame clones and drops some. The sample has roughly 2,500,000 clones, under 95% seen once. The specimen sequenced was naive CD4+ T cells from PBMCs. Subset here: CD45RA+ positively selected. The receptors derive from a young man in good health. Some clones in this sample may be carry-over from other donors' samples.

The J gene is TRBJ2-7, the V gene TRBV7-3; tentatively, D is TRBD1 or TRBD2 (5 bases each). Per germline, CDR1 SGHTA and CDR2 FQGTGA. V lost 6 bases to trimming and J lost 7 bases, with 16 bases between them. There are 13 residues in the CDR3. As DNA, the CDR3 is TGTGCCAGCAGGTCAAGGTCGGGACGGGAGCAGTACTTC. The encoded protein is CASRSRSGREQYF.

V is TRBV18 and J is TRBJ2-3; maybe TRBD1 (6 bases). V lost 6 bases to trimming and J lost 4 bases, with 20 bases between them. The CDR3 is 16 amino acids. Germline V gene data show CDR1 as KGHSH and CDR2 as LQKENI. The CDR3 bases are TGTGCCAGCTCCCCATTGAGGGGGATAGGGCCAGATACGCAGTATTTT. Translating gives CASSPLRGIGPDTQYF.

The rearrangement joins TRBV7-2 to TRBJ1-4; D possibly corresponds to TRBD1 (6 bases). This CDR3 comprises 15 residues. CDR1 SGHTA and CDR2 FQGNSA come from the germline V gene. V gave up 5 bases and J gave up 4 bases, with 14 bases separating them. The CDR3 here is CASSPVGTSNEKLFF. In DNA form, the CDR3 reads TGTGCCAGCAGCCCCGTGGGGACAAGTAATGAAAAACTGTTTTTT.

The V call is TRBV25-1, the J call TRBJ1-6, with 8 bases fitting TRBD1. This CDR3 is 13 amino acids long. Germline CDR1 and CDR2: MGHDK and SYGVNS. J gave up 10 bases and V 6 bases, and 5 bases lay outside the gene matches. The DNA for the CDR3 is TGTGCCAGCAGGCAGGGGGCAGGATCACCCCTCCACTTT. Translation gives CASRQGAGSPLHF.

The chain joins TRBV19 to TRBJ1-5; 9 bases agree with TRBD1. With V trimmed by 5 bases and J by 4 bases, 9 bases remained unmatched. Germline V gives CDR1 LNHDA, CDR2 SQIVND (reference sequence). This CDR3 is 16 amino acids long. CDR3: CASSPPGTGRNQPQHF. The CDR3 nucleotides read TGTGCCAGTAGTCCCCCCGGGACAGGGAGAAATCAGCCCCAGCATTTT.

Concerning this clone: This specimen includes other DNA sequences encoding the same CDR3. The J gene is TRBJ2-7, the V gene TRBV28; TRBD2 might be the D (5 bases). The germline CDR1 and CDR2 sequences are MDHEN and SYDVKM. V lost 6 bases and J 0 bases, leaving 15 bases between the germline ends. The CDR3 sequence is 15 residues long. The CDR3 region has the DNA TGTGCCAGCAGCTTGTCGGGGAGAAGCTCCTACGAGCAGTACTTC. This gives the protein CASSLSGRSSYEQYF.

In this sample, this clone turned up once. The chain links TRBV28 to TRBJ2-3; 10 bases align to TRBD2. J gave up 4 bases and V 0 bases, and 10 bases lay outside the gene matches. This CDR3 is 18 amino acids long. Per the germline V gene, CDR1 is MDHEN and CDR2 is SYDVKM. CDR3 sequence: CASSLWAGLASTSDTQYF. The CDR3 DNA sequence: TGTGCCAGCAGTTTATGGGCGGGACTAGCGTCGACTTCAGATACGCAGTATTTT.

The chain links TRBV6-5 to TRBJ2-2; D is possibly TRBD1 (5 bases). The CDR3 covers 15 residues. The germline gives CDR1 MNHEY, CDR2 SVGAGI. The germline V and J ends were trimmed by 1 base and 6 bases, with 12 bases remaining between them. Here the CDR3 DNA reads TGTGCCAGCAGTTACTGGATCACAGGTCCCGGGGAGCTGTTTTTT. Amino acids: CASSYWITGPGELFF.

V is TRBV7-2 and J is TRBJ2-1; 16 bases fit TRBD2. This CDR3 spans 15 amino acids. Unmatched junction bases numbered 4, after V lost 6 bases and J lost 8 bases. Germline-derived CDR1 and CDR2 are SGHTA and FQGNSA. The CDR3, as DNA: TGTGCCAGCAGTCTAGGGACTAGCGGGAGGGATGAGCAGTTCTTC. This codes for CASSLGTSGRDEQFF.

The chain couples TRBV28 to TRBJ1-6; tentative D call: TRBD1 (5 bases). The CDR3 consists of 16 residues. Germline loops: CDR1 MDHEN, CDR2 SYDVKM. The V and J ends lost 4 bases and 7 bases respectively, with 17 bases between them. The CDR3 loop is CASSSPSGLRNSPLHF. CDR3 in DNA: TGTGCCAGCAGTTCCCCCTCGGGACTCCGGAATTCACCCCTCCACTTT.

This chain's CDR3 is CASSSGDADTQYF. As DNA, the CDR3 is TGTGCCAGCAGTTCGGGGGATGCAGATACGCAGTATTTT. This sequence joins TRBV28 and TRBJ2-3; D may be TRBD2 (6 bases). The CDR3 has 13 amino acids. Germline CDR1 MDHEN, CDR2 SYDVKM. Trimming shortened V by 4 bases and J by 4 bases, and 9 bases separated the two germline ends.

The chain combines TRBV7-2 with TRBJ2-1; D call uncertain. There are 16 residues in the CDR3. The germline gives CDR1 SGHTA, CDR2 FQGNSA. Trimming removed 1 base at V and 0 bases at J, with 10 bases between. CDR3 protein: CASSLVQASSYNEQFF. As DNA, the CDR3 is TGTGCCAGCAGCTTAGTTCAGGCAAGCTCCTACAATGAGCAGTTCTTC.

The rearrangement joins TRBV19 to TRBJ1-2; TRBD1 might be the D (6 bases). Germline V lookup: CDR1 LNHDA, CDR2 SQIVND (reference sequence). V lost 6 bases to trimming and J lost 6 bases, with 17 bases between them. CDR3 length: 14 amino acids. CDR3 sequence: CASRPITGNHGYTF. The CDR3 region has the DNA TGTGCCAGTAGGCCGATTACAGGGAATCATGGCTACACCTTC.

CDR3 in amino acids: CASNLVDSYEQYF. CDR3 coding DNA: TGTGCCAGCAATCTCGTGGACTCCTACGAGCAGTACTTC. This chain uses TRBV28 with TRBJ2-7; D unclear. Per germline, CDR1 MDHEN and CDR2 SYDVKM. The CDR3 sequence is 13 residues long. Trimming took 7 bases from V and 0 from J, leaving 10 bases between them.

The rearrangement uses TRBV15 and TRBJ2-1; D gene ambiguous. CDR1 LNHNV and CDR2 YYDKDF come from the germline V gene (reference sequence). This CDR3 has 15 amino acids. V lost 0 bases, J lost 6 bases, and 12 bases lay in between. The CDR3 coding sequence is TGTGCCACCAGCAGAGATAGACAATACGGCAATGAGCAGTTCTTC. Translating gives CATSRDRQYGNEQFF. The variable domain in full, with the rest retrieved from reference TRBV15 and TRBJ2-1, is DAMVIQNPRYQVTQFGKPVTLSCSQTLNHNVMYWYQQKSSQAPKLLFHYYDKDFNNEADTPDNFQSRRPNTSFCFLDIRSPGLGDTAMYLCATSRDRQYGNEQFFGPGTRLTVL.

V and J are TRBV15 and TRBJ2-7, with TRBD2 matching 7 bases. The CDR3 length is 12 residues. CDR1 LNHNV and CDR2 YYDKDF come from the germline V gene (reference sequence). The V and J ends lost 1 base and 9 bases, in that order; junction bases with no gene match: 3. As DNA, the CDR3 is TGTGCCACCAGCAGAGGTCCGGGGGGGCAGTACTTC. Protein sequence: CATSRGPGGQYF.

The CDR3 bases are TGTGCCAGCAGTGAAGTGACAGGAGCAGATACGCAGTATTTT. Protein product: CASSEVTGADTQYF. V gene TRBV2 combines with J gene TRBJ2-3; D possibly corresponds to TRBD1 (6 bases). Trimming took 1 base from V and 4 from J, leaving 9 bases between them. From germline, CDR1 is SNHLY and CDR2 FYNNEI. This CDR3 has 14 amino acids.

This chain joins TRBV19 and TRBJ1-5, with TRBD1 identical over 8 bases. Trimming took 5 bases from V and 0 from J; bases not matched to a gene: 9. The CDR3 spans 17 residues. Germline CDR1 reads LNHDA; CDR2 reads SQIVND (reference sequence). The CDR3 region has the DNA TGTGCCAGTAGTGTGGACAGGGAAAGAGGTAGCAATCAGCCCCAGCATTTT. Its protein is CASSVDRERGSNQPQHF.

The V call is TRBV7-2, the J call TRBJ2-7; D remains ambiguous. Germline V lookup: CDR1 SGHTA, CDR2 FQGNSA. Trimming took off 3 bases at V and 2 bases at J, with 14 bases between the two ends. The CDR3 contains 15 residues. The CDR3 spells CASSFTPSRTYEQYF. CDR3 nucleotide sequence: TGTGCCAGCAGCTTTACCCCCAGCCGTACCTACGAGCAGTACTTC.

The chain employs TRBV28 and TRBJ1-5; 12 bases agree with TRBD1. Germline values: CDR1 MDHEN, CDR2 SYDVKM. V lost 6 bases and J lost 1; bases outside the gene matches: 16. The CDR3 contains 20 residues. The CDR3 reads CASSPSPGTGGPGSNQPQHF. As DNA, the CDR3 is TGTGCCAGCAGCCCGAGTCCCGGGACAGGGGGCCCGGGGAGCAATCAGCCCCAGCATTTT.

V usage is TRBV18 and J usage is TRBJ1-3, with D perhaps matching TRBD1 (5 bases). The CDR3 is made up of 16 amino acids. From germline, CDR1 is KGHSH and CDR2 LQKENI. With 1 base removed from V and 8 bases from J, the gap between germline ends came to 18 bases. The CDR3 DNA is TGTGCCAGCTCACCACTTACGGGGCCCTTGGCGGACACCATATATTTT. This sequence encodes CASSPLTGPLADTIYF.

The CDR3: CASMYVAGSDTQYF. DNA for the CDR3: TGTGCCAGCATGTACGTCGCCGGCTCAGATACGCAGTATTTT. This chain uses TRBV2 with TRBJ2-3; no definite D call. Germline lookup yields CDR1 SNHLY and CDR2 FYNNEI. The ends were cut back, 7 bases at V and 4 bases at J, with 15 bases in the middle. The length of the CDR3 is 14 residues.